The 18 T cell receptor beta chains reported below all come from one sample, sequenced in a study of T cell responses to AZD1222 COVID-19 vaccine. Assay used: immunoSEQ multiplex PCR; TCRdb lists only in-frame clones, some missing. The sample holds roughly 150,000 clones, approximately 85% seen once. Sequenced here: peripheral blood, sampled on day 0 of AZD1222 vaccination. Receptors originate from an adult in good health.

The chain is built from TRBV11-2 and TRBJ1-4; D might be TRBD1 (6 bases). The V gene's germline CDR1 is SGHAT and CDR2 FQNNGV. There are 13 residues in the CDR3. V lost 5 bases, J lost 8 bases, and 12 bases lay in between. The CDR3 DNA follows: TGTGCCAGCAGCAGGGGGGTATACGAAAAACTGTTTTTT. It is translated as CASSRGVYEKLFF.

This rearrangement joins TRBV18 to TRBJ1-6; TRBD1 agrees at 8 bases. The V gene's germline CDR1 is KGHSH and CDR2 LQKENI. The J segment lost 10 bases and the V segment lost 3 bases, leaving 8 bases of the junction unmatched. There are 15 residues in the CDR3. The CDR3 here is CASSPTGTGASPLHF. As DNA, the CDR3 is TGTGCCAGCTCACCTACCGGGACAGGCGCGTCACCCCTCCACTTT. Variable domain in full (rest from reference TRBV18 and TRBJ1-6): NAGVMQNPRHLVRRRGQEARLRCSPMKGHSHVYWYRQLPEEGLKFMVYLQKENIIDESGMPKERFSAEFPKEGPSILRIQQVVRGDSAAYFCASSPTGTGASPLHFGNGTRLTVT.

The CDR3 here is CAIMGQGNSPLHF. The CDR3, as DNA: TGTGCCATAATGGGACAGGGTAATTCACCCCTCCACTTT. The V call is TRBV10-3, the J call TRBJ1-6; 9 nucleotides agree with TRBD1. The CDR3 has 13 residues. Germline V gene data show CDR1 as ENHRY and CDR2 as SYGVKD. Losses at the gene ends were 9 bases for V and 6 bases for J; bases not matched to a gene: 3.

This chain joins TRBV9 and TRBJ1-3, with D possibly TRBD1 on 5 matching bases. Germline V gives CDR1 SGDLS, CDR2 YYNGEE. CDR3 length: 18 amino acids. With 1 base removed from V and 0 bases from J, the gap between germline ends came to 17 bases. The CDR3 coding sequence is TGTGCCAGCAGCGTACCCCGGGGGTCCGGTCTCTCTGGAAACACCATATATTTT. This translates into CASSVPRGSGLSGNTIYF. Full variable domain (rest looked up from reference TRBV9 and TRBJ1-3): DSGVTQTPKHLITATGQRVTLRCSPRSGDLSVYWYQQSLDQGLQFLIQYYNGEERAKGNILERFSAQQFPDLHSELNLSSLELGDSALYFCASSVPRGSGLSGNTIYFGEGSWLTVV.

V and J are TRBV29-1 and TRBJ1-4; no clear D. The CDR3 extends over 12 amino acids. V was cut by 4 bases and J by 0 bases, with 3 bases left in between. CDR1 and CDR2 (germline): SQVTM, ANQGSEA. The CDR3: CSVAATNEKLFF. Here the CDR3 DNA reads TGCAGCGTTGCTGCAACTAATGAAAAACTGTTTTTT.

The rearrangement joins TRBV7-9 to TRBJ1-2; tentative D call: TRBD1 (5 bases). Trimming took off 0 bases at V and 5 bases at J, with 13 bases between the two ends. CDR1 is SEHNR and CDR2 is FQNEAQ in the germline V gene (reference sequence). This CDR3 is 15 amino acids long. CDR3 DNA sequence: TGTGCCAGCAGCTTAGCGAGGGCAGGGAGATATGGCTACACCTTC. This translates into CASSLARAGRYGYTF.

This chain joins TRBV5-6 and TRBJ2-5; TRBD1 matches at 7 bases. From germline, CDR1 is SGHDT and CDR2 YYEEEE. The CDR3 length is 14 residues. V shed 3 bases and J 5 bases; nucleotides not matched to a gene: 7. The CDR3 region has the DNA TGTGCCAGCAGCTCCAGGGGGAAAGGGGAGACCCAGTACTTC. It codes for CASSSRGKGETQYF.

The gene calls are TRBV28 and TRBJ2-1, with 8 bases lining up with TRBD2. Germline values: CDR1 MDHEN, CDR2 SYDVKM. The V and J ends lost 9 bases and 5 bases, in that order; junction bases with no gene match: 9. This CDR3 has 14 amino acids. The chain's CDR3 is CASGVGTRDNEQFF. CDR3 DNA sequence: TGTGCCAGTGGGGTCGGGACTAGGGACAATGAGCAGTTCTTC. Full variable domain (missing parts from reference TRBV28 and TRBJ2-1): DVKVTQSSRYLVKRTGEKVFLECVQDMDHENMFWYRQDPGLGLRLIYFSYDVKMKEKGDIPEGYSVSREKKERFSLILESASTNQTSMYLCASGVGTRDNEQFFGPGTRLTVL.

This clone was counted a single time. This rearrangement joins TRBV5-1 to TRBJ2-7, with D possibly matching TRBD1 (5 bases). The CDR3 covers 15 residues. V was shortened by 4 bases and J by 2 bases, with 16 bases between the two germline ends. CDR1 and CDR2 (germline): SGHRS, YFSETQ. CDR3 sequence (DNA): TGCGCCAGCAGCGATCCTCAGGGTGATCCCTACGAGCAGTACTTC. Residues: CASSDPQGDPYEQYF.

The chain carries TRBV7-9 and TRBJ1-5; unclear D gene. The CDR3 totals 13 residues. Trimming shortened V by 5 bases and J by 4 bases, and 9 bases separated the two germline ends. Germline assignment: CDR1 SEHNR and CDR2 FQNEAQ (reference sequence). CDR3: CASSLEENQPQHF. The DNA for the CDR3 is TGTGCCAGCAGCCTTGAGGAGAATCAGCCCCAGCATTTT.

The V gene is TRBV28, the J gene TRBJ1-5, with a possible D match to TRBD1 (5 bases). The CDR3 extends over 18 amino acids. Germline V lookup: CDR1 MDHEN, CDR2 SYDVKM. With 3 bases removed from V and 0 bases from J, the gap between germline ends came to 18 bases. CDR3 sequence reads: CASSLLPGTVNSNQPQHF. CDR3 coding DNA: TGTGCCAGCAGTTTGCTTCCCGGGACGGTGAATAGCAATCAGCCCCAGCATTTT.

CDR3 sequence reads: CASSQGTVTGELFF. CDR3 DNA: TGCGCCAGCAGCCAAGGGACAGTGACCGGGGAGCTGTTTTTT. J is TRBJ2-2 and V is TRBV5-1; 7 positions match TRBD1. Trimming at V came to 4 bases and at J to 5 bases, leaving 5 bases not matched to a gene. Looked up from germline, CDR1 is SGHRS and CDR2 is YFSETQ. The CDR3 length is 14 residues.

The chain joins TRBV2 to TRBJ2-3; no clear D gene. Germline assignment: CDR1 SNHLY and CDR2 FYNNEI. Trimming removed 8 bases from V and 2 bases from J, with 14 bases in between. This CDR3 comprises 14 residues. As DNA, the CDR3 is TGTGCCAGCGCCTCCATGACGGACACAGATACGCAGTATTTT. This translates into CASASMTDTDTQYF.

The chain couples TRBV4-1 to TRBJ2-3, with unresolved D. The germline V gene has CDR1 MGHRA and CDR2 YSYEKL. CDR3 length: 11 amino acids. V lost 3 bases and J lost 9, with 7 bases in between. As DNA, the CDR3 is TGCGCCAGCAGCCAGCTCGGAACGCAGTATTTT. As protein: CASSQLGTQYF.

This chain connects TRBV4-3 to TRBJ1-3, with TRBD1 identical over 8 bases. The CDR3 consists of 15 residues. Unmatched junction bases numbered 4, after V lost 4 bases and J lost 2 bases. CDR1 LGHNA and CDR2 YSLEER come from the germline V gene. The CDR3: CASSLTQGAGNTIYF. The DNA of the CDR3 is TGCGCCAGCAGCCTAACACAGGGGGCTGGAAACACCATATATTTT.

Regarding this clone: This sample also contains other DNA sequences that code for the same CDR3. The rearrangement uses TRBV18 and TRBJ1-1, with TRBD1 matching 9 bases. The ends lost 3 bases at V and 3 bases at J; junction bases unmatched: 2. This CDR3 region has 14 residues. CDR1 and CDR2 from the germline V gene are KGHSH and LQKENI. CDR3 in amino acids: CASSPTGGDTEAFF. CDR3 DNA sequence: TGTGCCAGCTCACCGACAGGGGGAGACACTGAAGCTTTCTTT.

This clone was seen a few times. The chain combines TRBV5-1 with TRBJ2-3, with a tentative D call TRBD1 (6 bases). CDR3 length: 12 amino acids. Germline V gene lookup returns CDR1 SGHRS and CDR2 YFSETQ. V lost 2 bases and J 8 bases, leaving 9 bases between the germline ends. CDR3 sequence reads: CASSFDRTTQYF. CDR3 nucleotide sequence: TGCGCCAGCAGCTTCGACAGGACTACGCAGTATTTT.

This clone was counted once. V is TRBV9 and J is TRBJ1-1, with unresolved D. The CDR3 length is 15 residues. Germline CDR1 is SGDLS and CDR2 is YYNGEE. Trimming removed 0 bases from V and 5 bases from J, with 14 bases in between. DNA for the CDR3: TGTGCCAGCAGCGTAGGTCTTGGGGTAGGGACTGAAGCTTTCTTT. Protein sequence: CASSVGLGVGTEAFF.